The T cell receptor beta chain under discussion was sequenced for a study of blood T cell repertoires in COVID-19 (dated by TCRdb to between 2020 and 2021). Study-wide context: Collaborator samples came from the United States, Italy and Spain and covered acute and convalescent phases of COVID-19. The prospective study material was composed of cDNA or gDNA derived from T cells, B-cell-depleted T cells, or PBMCs. The dataset comprised deeply sampled blood TCRbeta repertoires from subjects exposed to, actively infected with, or recovered from COVID-19. The repertoires were made available in a free public database intended to serve as a resource for research on the immune response to SARS-CoV-2. Samples came from the ongoing ImmuneRACE study (first 160 participants) plus 1,254 subjects from 6 global collaborators. The sample metadata nearly always contained a de-identified subject ID, COVID-19 status, age in years and sex. Where HLA class I and class II types were available, the types were taken from metadata supplied by the sample provider, not from assay-based typing. What the work shows at the level of the full study, not this receptor alone: Clinical and demographic metadata were provided uncurated, with the amount varying by source and participant.

On this clone itself: Its target antigen remains unknown. No much larger clone is present one base from it, and per-base qualities are unavailable.

TCRbeta CDR3 regions were amplified from genomic DNA by means of the immunoSEQ Assay, a bias-controlled multiplex PCR. The source study handled its data this way. The number of nucleated cells in each sample was estimated by amplification of reference gene primers within the assay. To quantify the absolute abundance of each unique TCRbeta CDR3 rearrangement, sequence reads were collapsed and filtered. For each sample, productive Simpson clonality was calculated as the square root of Simpson's diversity index across productive rearrangements. In its TCRdb copy, this immuneACCESS table keeps in-frame sequences only and misses some clones. Where compared with another copy, unresolved V genes explain less than half of these, and the others have no known cause. V, J and clone size are taken as reported in that table, and D and trimming were inferred from the DNA itself. Counted in this sample were under 250,000 clones; roughly 87% of them appeared once. The ten largest make up 2.5% to 3% of the sample.

There are 13 amino acids in the CDR3, from cysteine to phenylalanine inclusive. CDR3 DNA is the only sequence kept; it has 39 bases, read in frame from the first base. Sequences SGHRS (CDR1) and YFSETQ (CDR2) are obtained from the germline V gene. Relative to germline, V is 0 bases shorter and J is 4 bases shorter, with 8 bases between their ends. Participants in the prospective study were aged 18 to 89 years, lived in approximately 26 United States geographic areas, and enrolled through a virtual design. To assign participants to cohorts, the prospective study relied on clinical history that participants themselves reported in a screening survey and a study questionnaire. Each participant in the prospective study had whole blood, serum and a nasopharyngeal or oropharyngeal swab collected by mobile phlebotomists. Additional blood draws and questionnaires over an approximately two-month period could optionally be provided by prospective study participants. Before DNA extraction, prospective study blood samples were shipped either frozen or at room temperature.

The V and J segments used are TRBV5-1 and TRBJ2-7; TRBD2 is perhaps the D gene, given 6 matching bases. Material: PBMCs or T cells enriched from blood (not recorded which). This sequence was found in a woman aged 25-40 years with acute COVID-19. At the DNA level, the sequence is TGCGCCAGCAGCTTGGCTGGGAGGTACGAGCAGTACTTC. Its protein reads: CASSLAGRYEQYF.